Detailed here is one T cell receptor (beta chain). Its antigen remains unidentified. Base qualities are not recorded, but no much larger clone differs from it by a single base. V is shortened by 1 base, J by 4 bases, and the region joining them spans 10 bases. The CDR3 runs 14 residues from the cysteine to the phenylalanine. CDR3 DNA is the only sequence kept; it has 42 bases, read in frame from the first base. The germline V gene yields MNHEY for CDR1 and SVGAGI for CDR2. RNA was extracted with the RNeasy kit and 0.5 to 1 ug was reverse transcribed using random hexamers. The immunoSEQ multiplex PCR assay, which covers 54 Vbeta and 13 Jbeta segments, was used to amplify TCR beta CDR3 regions. PCR amplification bias was corrected using a synthetic template baseline for primer optimization and computational correction. The source study handled its data this way. Reads were annotated to V, D and J genes per IMGT and analyzed with immunoSEQ Analyzer, keeping only productive sequences. Clonality was computed as one minus Shannon entropy normalized by log2 of the number of productive unique sequences. Public and private clones were assessed among the 100 most prevalent clones of each patient and control. Clones were defined as Susac-specific when absent from the healthy and MS cohorts, from 1,000 to 1,100 published viral clones and from other ImmuneACCESS disease sequences. TCRdb reprocessing: public reads trimmed at Q25 with fastp, clones called with MiXCR, in-frame beta chains kept. Every distinct CDR3 protein forms one entry, paired with its most common genes and DNA. None of the V and J calls come from the authors' own analysis; TCRdb made them. This sample is represented by about 210,000 distinct CDR3 sequences; about 95% of them were singletons. The ten largest clones add up to around 0.099% of the sample.

These data originate in a study of CD8 T cells in Susac syndrome (dated by TCRdb to 2018 to 2020). About the study as a whole: Whether CD8+ T cell activation and differentiation in Susac syndrome was antigen driven was tested using repertoire sequencing. Broad study findings and their caveats: The number of individuals in the TCR sequencing and HLA analysis was recognized as being relatively small.

High-throughput TCR beta sequencing profiled peripheral blood CD8+ and CD4+ T cells from healthy donors, Susac syndrome patients and multiple sclerosis patients. Treatment-naive patients with stable or active relapsing-remitting disease fulfilling revised McDonald criteria were used as multiple sclerosis controls. Bulk CD8+ and CD4+ T cells were purified by magnetic negative isolation, while CD8+ TEMRA cells were enriched using FACS. Blood was collected in EDTA tubes and processed within 24 hours, with PBMCs isolated through density gradient centrifugation. PBMCs intended for TCR sequencing were cryopreserved in liquid nitrogen and were subsequently thawed in a 37 degrees C water bath. Purity of sorted or isolated CD4+, CD8+ and CD8+ TEMRA cells was at least 90%.

The clonotype originates from a human donor with multiple sclerosis. Rearrangement joined TRBV6-5 to TRBJ2-5, with a weak D call of TRBD2 (6 bases match). Sequencing was carried out using CD4+ T cells from PBMCs. The CDR3 protein sequence reads: CASSYFGSGETQYF. The DNA reads TGTGCCAGCAGTTACTTCGGTAGCGGAGAGACCCAGTACTTC.